Below, one T cell receptor (beta chain) is given with its context. The antigen is not known. These data come from a study of T cell repertoires in cytomegalovirus infection. Study background: Matching HLA type, along with CMV infection, was indicated by public TCR beta signatures.

The study, taken as a whole, reports: Ex vivo responses were dominated by HLA-C-restricted CMV-specific TCR beta clonotypes. Carriers of CMV and the relevant HLA type were discriminated by public TCR beta frequency.

CDR1 is SNHLY and CDR2 is FYNNEI in the germline V gene. Between the trimmed V and J ends, which lost 1 base and 7 bases, there was a span of 11 bases. This CDR3 is 14 amino acids long. MiXCR was run by TCRdb on the reads, yielding one entry per CDR3 protein. This table holds 740,000 or so distinct CDR3 sequences, 35% to 40% found once. Sequenced sample: PBMCs. This chain joins TRBV2 and TRBJ2-1; D not resolved. The receptor's source is a human donor in good health (CMV status not recorded). Some clones in this sample may be carry-over from other donors' samples. CDR3 residues: CASSEVVIRNEQFF. CDR3 DNA: TGTGCCAGCAGTGAAGTGGTTATTAGGAATGAGCAGTTCTTC.